Given below is one TCR beta chain in context. What it recognizes is unknown. The data were obtained in a study of T cell repertoires in cytomegalovirus infection. Background on the study: In public TCR beta signatures, there were indications of both CMV infection and matching HLA type. Study-wide points: Dominating the ex vivo response were TCR beta clonotypes that were CMV-specific and HLA-C-restricted.

V lost 6 bases, J lost 4 bases, and 14 bases lay in between. The CDR3 loop spans 14 amino acids. CDR1 is MNHEY and CDR2 is SMNVEV in the germline V gene (reference sequence). TCRdb reprocessed the reads via MiXCR and lists one record per CDR3 protein. The data show 650,000 to 900,000 distinct CDR3 sequences, about 27% seen once. The sample here was cultured CD8+ T cells from PBMCs, taken from culture after CMV antigen stimulation. This rearrangement joins TRBV27 to TRBJ2-3; D might be TRBD1 (6 bases). The sequence was obtained from a human donor in good health (CMV status not recorded). Some clones in this sample may be carry-over from other donors' samples. In nucleotides, the CDR3 is TGTGCCAGCAGAATATTGGGGGCCGCAGATACGCAGTATTTT. Translating gives CASRILGAADTQYF.